The T cell receptor beta chain under discussion was sequenced for a study of blood T cell repertoires in COVID-19. The V gene's germline CDR1 is SNHLY and CDR2 FYNNEI. Trimming removed 6 bases from V and 8 bases from J; junction bases left unmatched: 7. The CDR3 is 14 residues long. Some clones are missing from TCRdb's copy, which holds only in-frame ones; the method was immunoSEQ multiplex PCR. Of 27,000 or so clones listed, about nine tenths are singletons. This TCR was recovered from a woman aged 45-65 years with active COVID-19. This chain links TRBV2 with TRBJ2-4, with 10 bases identical to TRBD1. The sample consisted of peripheral blood. The CDR3 region has the DNA TGTGCCAGCAGGACAGGGGGCCGGGCGGACATTCAGTACTTC. Translation: CASRTGGRADIQYF. The full variable domain, with the rest looked up from reference TRBV2 and TRBJ2-4, is EPEVTQTPSHQVTQMGQEVILRCVPISNHLYFYWYRQILGQKVEFLVSFYNNEISEKSEIFDDQFSVERPDGSNFTLKIRSTKLEDSAMYFCASRTGGRADIQYFGAGTRLSVL.